The 14 T cell receptor beta chains given below trace back to one sample, sequenced in a study of tissue T cells after allogeneic stem cell transplantation. Measured with immunoSEQ multiplex PCR; TCRdb has only the in-frame clones, and not every one. The sample shows 20,000 to 25,000 clones, roughly three quarters of them seen only once. Sequencing used blood. These receptors were taken from a female BALB/c mouse in good health. The strain's MHC haplotype is H2-d.

Turning to this clone: Mouse names are used for the genes. The sequenced fragment ends 1 residue before the CDR3 boundary, so the rest is inferred from the germline J gene. V usage is TRBV12-1 and J usage is TRBJ2-1; no clear D gene. V shed 0 bases and J shed 10 bases, with 0 bases lying between them. CDR1 and CDR2 (germline): SGHSN, HYEKVE. The CDR3 contains 9 residues. The sequenced part of the CDR3 DNA is TGTGCCAGCTCTCTCGAGCAGTTC. Its protein is CASSLEQF. The full CDR3 protein is CASSLEQFF.

This clone has a handful of counts. Gene names refer to mouse genes. Read data end 1 residue before the CDR3 end; the end is taken from the germline J gene. The chain joins TRBV29 to TRBJ2-7; 7 nucleotides align to TRBD1. Germline V gene data show CDR1 as MSHET and CDR2 as SYDVDS. After removal of 7 bases from V and 0 bases from J, the junction contained 3 bases not matched to a gene. CDR3 length: 13 amino acids. CDR3 sequence reads: CASKSGGSYEQYF. Partial CDR3 DNA: TGTGCTAGCAAATCAGGGGGCTCCTATGAACAGTAC.

Regarding this clone: The gene names here belong to mouse. The read ends 1 residue shy of where the CDR3 ends; the end is completed using the germline J gene. This rearrangement joins TRBV13-1 to TRBJ1-2; possibly TRBD1 for D (6 bases). Per the germline V gene, CDR1 is NSHNY and CDR2 is SYGAGN. CDR3 length equals 12 residues. Trimming took off 5 bases at V and 3 bases at J, with 8 bases between the two ends. The CDR3 sequence: CASRYRDSDYTF. CDR3 DNA, as far as it was read: TGTGCCAGCAGGTACAGGGACTCCGACTACACC.

On this clone itself: The gene names given are mouse names. The sequenced fragment ends 1 residue before the CDR3 boundary, so the rest is inferred from the germline J gene. The chain carries TRBV13-3 and TRBJ1-4; 7 nucleotides agree with TRBD1. Germline V gene sequence: CDR1 NNHDY, CDR2 SYVADS. V was pared by 5 bases and J by 4 bases, with 2 bases of the junction left unmatched. The CDR3 extends over 13 amino acids. Incomplete CDR3 DNA: TGTGCCAGCAGCGGGGACAGCAACGAAAGATTATTT. Its protein product is CASSGDSNERLF. The full CDR3 protein reads CASSGDSNERLFF. Full variable domain (remainder filled in from reference TRBV13-3 and TRBJ1-4): EAAVTQSPRSKVAVTGGKVTLSCHQTNNHDYMYWYRQDTGHGLRLIHYSYVADSTEKGDIPDGYKASRPSQENFSLILELASLSQTAVYFCASSGDSNERLFFGHGTKLSVL.

As concerns this clone: These gene names are mouse names. Coverage ceases 1 residue before the CDR3 finishes, and the germline J gene fills in the end. The chain uses TRBV19 and TRBJ2-7, with D maybe TRBD1 (6 bases). The germline V and J ends were trimmed by 7 bases and 4 bases, with 12 bases remaining between them. Looked up from germline, CDR1 is FNHDT and CDR2 is SITEND (reference sequence). CDR3 length: 12 amino acids. The CDR3 DNA, read in part, is TGTGCCAGCCGCCAGGGGAAATATGAACAGTAC. Translated: CASRQGKYEQY. The complete CDR3 reads CASRQGKYEQYF.

Of note for this clone: Genes and germline come from the mouse. The read stops 1 residue short of the end of the CDR3; the missing end is completed from the germline J gene. This rearrangement joins TRBV5 to TRBJ1-1; D gene uncertain. The CDR3 sequence is 11 residues long. Germline values: CDR1 LGHNA, CDR2 YNLKQL (reference sequence). V was shortened by 3 bases and J by 5 bases, with 4 bases between the two germline ends. The CDR3 DNA, read in part, is TGTGCCAGCAGCCAGGGGACAGAAGTCTTC. Its protein product is CASSQGTEVF. The entire CDR3 protein reads CASSQGTEVFF.

This clone appeared a few times. The listed genes are named as in mouse. Read sequence stops 1 residue before the CDR3 end, and the germline J gene provides the missing end. V is TRBV31 and J is TRBJ2-7; D is undetermined. Trimming pared 0 bases from V and 0 bases from J, leaving 9 bases between. Per germline, CDR1 GKSSPN and CDR2 SITVG. This CDR3 is built from 14 residues. The CDR3 sequence is CAWSLGQSSYEQYF. CDR3 DNA, as far as it was read: TGTGCCTGGAGTCTAGGGCAGAGCTCCTATGAACAGTAC. Complete variable domain (other parts from reference TRBV31 and TRBJ2-7): AQTIHQWPVAEIKAVGSPLSLGCTIKGKSSPNLYWYWQATGGTLQQLFYSITVGQVESVVQLNLSASRPKDDQFILSTEKLLLSHSGFYLCAWSLGQSSYEQYFGPGTRLTVL.

With respect to this clone: The genes and germline here are from mouse. The read comes to an end 1 residue before the CDR3 does, leaving the germline J gene to fill in the end. The rearrangement uses TRBV29 and TRBJ2-7; 13 nucleotides match TRBD2. CDR1 MSHET and CDR2 SYDVDS come from the germline V gene. The CDR3 is made up of 14 amino acids. V lost 6 bases to trimming and J lost 7 bases; unmatched junction nucleotides: 6. The CDR3 sequence: CASSRTGGALEQYF. The CDR3 bases that were read are TGTGCTAGCAGCCGGACTGGGGGGGCGCTCGAACAGTAC.

On this clone: Mouse gene names apply. The CDR3 end lies 1 residue beyond the end of the read and is filled in from the germline J gene. The V gene is TRBV24, the J gene TRBJ2-7, with TRBD1 identical over 9 bases. The trim removed 3 bases at V and 1 base at J, leaving 4 bases unmatched. CDR3 length: 15 residues. Germline V gene sequence: CDR1 KGHTA, CDR2 FRNEEI. The DNA read from the CDR3 is TGTGCCAGCAGTCTCCCGGGACAGGGTTCCTATGAACAGTAC. Protein sequence: CASSLPGQGSYEQY. The entire CDR3 reads CASSLPGQGSYEQYF.

Worth noting for this clone: Genes here carry mouse names. The observed sequence ends 1 residue before the CDR3 terminus, with the missing tail filled in from the germline J gene. This chain connects TRBV13-2 to TRBJ1-1; D unclear. With 5 bases removed from V and 0 bases from J, the gap between germline ends came to 5 bases. Germline V gene lookup returns CDR1 NNHNN and CDR2 SYGAGS (reference sequence). The CDR3 is 12 residues long. Partial CDR3 DNA: TGTGCCAGCGGACCCGCAAACACAGAAGTCTTC. This gives the protein CASGPANTEVF. The entire CDR3 sequence reads CASGPANTEVFF.

In the case of this clone: All gene names here are mouse names. Read data end 1 residue before the CDR3 end; the end is taken from the germline J gene. The chain recombines TRBV2 with TRBJ2-3; possibly TRBD2 for D (5 bases). The length of the CDR3 is 12 residues. The V gene's germline CDR1 is LGHNA and CDR2 YSYQKL. The V end lost 0 bases, the J end lost 10 bases, and 8 bases lay between the germline ends. The CDR3 DNA, read in part, is TGTGCCAGCAGCCAAGATTGGGGATCGCTGTAT. Translated, it gives CASSQDWGSLY. The entire CDR3 protein is CASSQDWGSLYF.

With regard to this clone: Genes and germline are mouse. The missing CDR3 end, 1 residue past where the read stops, is filled in from the germline J gene. The chain links TRBV5 to TRBJ2-4; 10 positions match TRBD1. CDR1 and CDR2 (germline): LGHNA, YNLKQL (reference sequence). V shed 0 bases and J 2 bases; nucleotides not matched to a gene: 2. This CDR3 contains 16 residues. This CDR3 reads CASSQDGTGDQNTLYF. The covered CDR3 bases are TGTGCCAGCAGCCAAGATGGGACAGGGGATCAAAACACCTTGTAC.

A remark on this clone: Mouse gene names apply. Read coverage stops 1 residue before the CDR3 terminus; the germline J gene supplies the remainder. This sequence joins TRBV13-2 and TRBJ2-7; D possibly corresponds to TRBD2 (5 bases). Between the trimmed V and J ends, which lost 2 bases and 5 bases, there was a span of 5 bases. Germline lookup yields CDR1 NNHNN and CDR2 SYGAGS (reference sequence). The CDR3 spans 11 residues. The CDR3 protein is CASGDWDEQYF. The CDR3 bases that were read are TGTGCCAGCGGTGACTGGGATGAACAGTAC.

As regards this clone: The gene symbols are mouse symbols. The CDR3 end lies 1 residue beyond the end of the read and is filled in from the germline J gene. This chain connects TRBV1 to TRBJ1-1; TRBD1 is a possible D gene (6 bases). Germline V gives CDR1 NSQYPW, CDR2 LRSPGD (reference sequence). Trimming stripped 2 bases from V and 5 bases from J, with 6 bases between. The CDR3 length is 12 residues. CDR3: CTCSAQGTEVFF. CDR3 bases read: TGCACCTGCAGTGCACAGGGGACAGAAGTCTTC.